The present T cell receptor beta chain was sequenced within a study of cytomegalovirus exposure and HLA in healthy donors. The PCR ran on 60 Vbeta and 13 Jbeta primers. Sequencing used immunoSEQ multiplex PCR; TCRdb keeps in-frame clones, though not all of them. The sample shows about 190,000 clones, 87% of them seen only once. With 7 bases removed from V and 0 bases from J, the gap between germline ends came to 15 bases. The CDR3 length is 15 residues. CDR1 is SNHLY and CDR2 is FYNNEI in the germline V gene. The receptor comes from a boy younger than 10 in good health and CMV-seronegative. The chain carries TRBV2 and TRBJ1-2; tentative D call: TRBD1 (5 bases). The specimen sequenced was PBMCs. CDR3 residues: CASTRDTAPNYGYTF. CDR3 nucleotides: TGTGCCAGCACCAGGGATACAGCCCCTAACTATGGCTACACCTTC.